The source of this T cell receptor beta chain is a study of T cell responses to AZD1222 COVID-19 vaccine. Broader study findings: Spike-specific TCR breadth and depth rose after two AZD1222 doses. Nearly half of the spike-specific TCRs reportedly recognize variant regions that carry no mutations. Regions 160-218 and 743-854 held dominance among vaccine-associated CD4 TCRs, which spanned spike.

A remark on this clone: No antigen is known for it.

Profiled with immunoSEQ multiplex PCR; TCRdb holds only in-frame clones, not every one. Of around 100,000 clones listed, 86% are singletons. V lost 5 bases to trimming and J lost 2 bases; unmatched junction nucleotides: 2. From germline, CDR1 is SGHAT and CDR2 FQDESV (reference sequence). There are 14 residues in the CDR3. The chain employs TRBV11-1 and TRBJ1-2, with 10 bases identical to TRBD1. The sequences come from peripheral blood, collected on day 0 of AZD1222 vaccination. The sequence was obtained from an adult in good health. The CDR3 loop is CASSPGQGNYGYTF. The CDR3 DNA is TGTGCCAGCAGCCCGGGACAGGGGAACTATGGCTACACCTTC.